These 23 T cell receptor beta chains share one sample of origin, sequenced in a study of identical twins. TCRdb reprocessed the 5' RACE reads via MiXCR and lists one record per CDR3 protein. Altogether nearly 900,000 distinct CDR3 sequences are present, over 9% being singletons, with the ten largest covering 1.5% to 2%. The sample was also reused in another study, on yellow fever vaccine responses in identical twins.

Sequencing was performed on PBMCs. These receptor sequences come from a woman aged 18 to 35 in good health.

CDR3 nucleotide sequence: TGTGCCAGCAGTAATGATCGACTAGCTCGTGAGCAGTACTTC. This translates into CASSNDRLAREQYF. The chain has TRBV6-1 and TRBJ2-7; TRBD2 matches 7 bases. Germline assignment: CDR1 MNHNS and CDR2 SASEGT. The CDR3 totals 14 residues. J lost 7 bases, V lost 5 bases, and 11 bases had no gene match.

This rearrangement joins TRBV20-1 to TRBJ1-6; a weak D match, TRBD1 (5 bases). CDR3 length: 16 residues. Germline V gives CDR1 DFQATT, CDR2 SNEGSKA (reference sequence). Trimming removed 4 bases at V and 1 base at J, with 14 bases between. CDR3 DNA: TGCAGTGCTACGCGCGGGGGGGGATCCTATAATTCACCCCTCCACTTT. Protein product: CSATRGGGSYNSPLHF.

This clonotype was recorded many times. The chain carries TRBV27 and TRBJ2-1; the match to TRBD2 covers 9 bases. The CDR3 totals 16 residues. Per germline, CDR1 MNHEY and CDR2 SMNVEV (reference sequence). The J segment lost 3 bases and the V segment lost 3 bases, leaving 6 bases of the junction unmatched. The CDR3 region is CASSLEGLALYNEQFF. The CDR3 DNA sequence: TGTGCCAGCAGTTTGGAAGGACTAGCGCTCTACAATGAGCAGTTCTTC.

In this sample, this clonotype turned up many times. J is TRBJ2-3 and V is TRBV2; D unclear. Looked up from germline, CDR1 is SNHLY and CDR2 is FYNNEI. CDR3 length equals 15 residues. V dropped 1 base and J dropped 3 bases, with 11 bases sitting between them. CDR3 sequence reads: CASSEVGPWTDTQYF. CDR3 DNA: TGTGCCAGCAGTGAAGTTGGACCCTGGACAGATACGCAGTATTTT.

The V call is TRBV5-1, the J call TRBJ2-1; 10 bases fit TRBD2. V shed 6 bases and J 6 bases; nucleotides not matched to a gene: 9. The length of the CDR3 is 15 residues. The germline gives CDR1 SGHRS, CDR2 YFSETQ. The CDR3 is CASNSGTSASNEQFF. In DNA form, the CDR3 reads TGCGCCAGCAACTCCGGGACTAGCGCGAGCAATGAGCAGTTCTTC.

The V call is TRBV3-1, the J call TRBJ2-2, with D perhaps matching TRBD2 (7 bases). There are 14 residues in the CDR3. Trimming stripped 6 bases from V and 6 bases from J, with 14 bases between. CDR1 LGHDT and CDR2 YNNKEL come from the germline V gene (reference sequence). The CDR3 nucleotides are TGTGCCAGCAGGGGGGGGGCCGCACCCGGGGAGCTGTTTTTT. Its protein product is CASRGGAAPGELFF.

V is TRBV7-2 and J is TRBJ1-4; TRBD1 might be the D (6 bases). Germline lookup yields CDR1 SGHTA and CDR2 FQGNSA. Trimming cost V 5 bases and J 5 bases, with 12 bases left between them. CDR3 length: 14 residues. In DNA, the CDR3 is TGTGCCAGCAGCGGGCGGACAGCAAATGAAAAACTGTTTTTT. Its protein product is CASSGRTANEKLFF.

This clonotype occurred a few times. The CDR3 loop is CASGNPHRTGNNEQFF. The CDR3 bases are TGTGCCAGCGGCAACCCTCACCGGACAGGGAACAATGAGCAGTTCTTC. This chain uses TRBV6-2 or TRBV6-3 with TRBJ2-1, with 8 positions matching TRBD1. Per germline, CDR1 MNHEY and CDR2 SVGEGT. The length of the CDR3 is 16 residues. V shed 8 bases, J shed 5 bases, and the junction held 14 bases outside the gene matches.

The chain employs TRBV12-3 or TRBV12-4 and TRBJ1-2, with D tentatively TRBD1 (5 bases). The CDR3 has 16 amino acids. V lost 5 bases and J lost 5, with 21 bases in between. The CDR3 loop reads CASSPEWGRGPYGYTF. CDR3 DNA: TGTGCCAGCAGTCCAGAATGGGGGAGGGGCCCTTATGGCTACACCTTC.

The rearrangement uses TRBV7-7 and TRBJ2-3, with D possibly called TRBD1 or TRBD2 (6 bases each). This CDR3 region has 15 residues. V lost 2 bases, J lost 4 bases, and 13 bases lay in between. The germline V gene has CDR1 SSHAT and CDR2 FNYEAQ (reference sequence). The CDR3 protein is CASSLTGGVADTQYF. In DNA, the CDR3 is TGTGCCAGCAGCTTAACCGGGGGCGTTGCAGATACGCAGTATTTT.

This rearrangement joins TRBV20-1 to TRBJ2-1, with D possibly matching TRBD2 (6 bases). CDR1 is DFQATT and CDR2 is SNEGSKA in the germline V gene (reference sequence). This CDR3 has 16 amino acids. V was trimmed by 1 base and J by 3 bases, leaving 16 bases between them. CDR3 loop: CSARGRWGLFYNEQFF. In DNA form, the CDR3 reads TGCAGTGCTAGAGGTAGATGGGGACTTTTCTACAATGAGCAGTTCTTC.

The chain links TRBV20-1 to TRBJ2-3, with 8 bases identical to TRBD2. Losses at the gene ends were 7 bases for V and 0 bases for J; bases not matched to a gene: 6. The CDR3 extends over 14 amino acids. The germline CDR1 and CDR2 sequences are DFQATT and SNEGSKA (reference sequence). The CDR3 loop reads CSEDSGVSTDTQYF. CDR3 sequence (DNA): TGCAGTGAGGATAGCGGGGTTAGCACAGATACGCAGTATTTT.

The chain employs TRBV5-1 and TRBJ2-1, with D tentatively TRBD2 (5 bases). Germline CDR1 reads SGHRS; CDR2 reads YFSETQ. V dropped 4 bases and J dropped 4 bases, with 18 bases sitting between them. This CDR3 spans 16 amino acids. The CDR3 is CASSPLGVGVYNEQFF. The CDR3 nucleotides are TGCGCCAGCAGCCCCCTCGGGGTTGGGGTTTACAATGAGCAGTTCTTC.

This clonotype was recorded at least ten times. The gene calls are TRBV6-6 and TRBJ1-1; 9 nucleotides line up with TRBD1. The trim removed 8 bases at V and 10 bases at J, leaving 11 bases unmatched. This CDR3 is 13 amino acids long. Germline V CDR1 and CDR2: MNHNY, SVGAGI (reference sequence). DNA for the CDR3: TGTGCCAGCGCCAACCGGGACAGGGTTTTAGCTTTCTTT. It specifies CASANRDRVLAFF.

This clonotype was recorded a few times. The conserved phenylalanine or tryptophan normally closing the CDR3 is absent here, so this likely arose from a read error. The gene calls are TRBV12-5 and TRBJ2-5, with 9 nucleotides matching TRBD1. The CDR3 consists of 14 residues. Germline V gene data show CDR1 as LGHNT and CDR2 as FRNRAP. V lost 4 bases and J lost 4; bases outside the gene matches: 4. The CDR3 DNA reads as TGTGCTAGTGGTTCCGGGACAGGGCGAGAGACCCAGTACCTC. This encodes CASGSGTGRETQYL.

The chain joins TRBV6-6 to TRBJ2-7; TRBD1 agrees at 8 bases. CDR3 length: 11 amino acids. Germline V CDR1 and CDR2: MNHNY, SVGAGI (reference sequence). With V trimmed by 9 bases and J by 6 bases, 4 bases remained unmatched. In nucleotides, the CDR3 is TGTGCCAGTGGACAGGGAACCGAGCAGTACTTC. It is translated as CASGQGTEQYF.

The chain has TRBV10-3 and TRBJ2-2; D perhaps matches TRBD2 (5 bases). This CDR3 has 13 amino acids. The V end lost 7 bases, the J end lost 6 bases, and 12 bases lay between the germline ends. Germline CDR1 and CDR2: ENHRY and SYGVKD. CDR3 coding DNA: TGTGCCATCACAGATAGGGAGCCCGGGGAGCTGTTTTTT. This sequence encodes CAITDREPGELFF.

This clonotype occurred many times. The CDR3 DNA sequence: TGTGCCACCAGCAGAGATATTGGCGGGGAGCTGTTTTTT. Its translation is CATSRDIGGELFF. V gene TRBV15 combines with J gene TRBJ2-2; D is unresolved. The CDR3 consists of 13 residues. V was clipped by 0 bases and J by 7 bases, with 6 bases between them. Germline V gene sequence: CDR1 LNHNV, CDR2 YYDKDF (reference sequence).

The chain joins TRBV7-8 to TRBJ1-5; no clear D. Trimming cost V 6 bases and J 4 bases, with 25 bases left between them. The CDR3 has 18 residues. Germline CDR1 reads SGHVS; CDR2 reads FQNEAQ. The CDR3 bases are TGTGCCAGCAGGCCGACTATTAGCCGAGACTATAGTAATCAGCCCCAGCATTTT. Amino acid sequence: CASRPTISRDYSNQPQHF.

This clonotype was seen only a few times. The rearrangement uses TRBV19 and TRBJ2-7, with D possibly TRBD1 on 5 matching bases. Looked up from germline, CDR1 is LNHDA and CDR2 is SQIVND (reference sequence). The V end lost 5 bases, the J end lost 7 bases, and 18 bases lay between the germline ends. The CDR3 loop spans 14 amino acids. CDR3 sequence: CASSGLTETAEQYF. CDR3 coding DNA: TGTGCCAGTAGTGGCTTGACAGAGACCGCTGAGCAGTACTTC.

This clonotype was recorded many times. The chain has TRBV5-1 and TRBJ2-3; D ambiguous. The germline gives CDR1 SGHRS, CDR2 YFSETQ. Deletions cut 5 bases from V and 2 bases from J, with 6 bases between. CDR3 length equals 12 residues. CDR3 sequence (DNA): TGCGCCAGCAGTTCGGCCACAGATACGCAGTATTTT. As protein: CASSSATDTQYF.

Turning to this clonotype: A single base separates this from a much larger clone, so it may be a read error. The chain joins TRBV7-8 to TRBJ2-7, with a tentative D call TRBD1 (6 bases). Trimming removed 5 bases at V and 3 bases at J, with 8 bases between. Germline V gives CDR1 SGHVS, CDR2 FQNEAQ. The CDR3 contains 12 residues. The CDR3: CASSMDSYEQYF. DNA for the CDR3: TGTGCCAGCAGCATGGACAGCTACGAGCAGTACTTC.

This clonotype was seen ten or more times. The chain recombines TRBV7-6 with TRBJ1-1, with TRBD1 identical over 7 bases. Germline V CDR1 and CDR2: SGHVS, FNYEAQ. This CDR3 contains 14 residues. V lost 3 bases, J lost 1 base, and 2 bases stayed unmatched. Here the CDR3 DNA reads TGTGCCAGCAGCTTCGGGACAGAGAACACTGAAGCTTTCTTT. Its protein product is CASSFGTENTEAFF. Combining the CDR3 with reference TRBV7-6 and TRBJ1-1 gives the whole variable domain GAGVSQSPRYKVTKRGQDVALRCDPISGHVSLYWYRQALGQGPEFLTYFNYEAQQDKSGLPNDRFSAERPEGSISTLTIQRTEQRDSAMYRCASSFGTENTEAFFGQGTRLTVV.